Included here is one T cell receptor beta chain sequence, with context. Its antigen is unidentified. The data derive from a study of vaccination and CD4 T cells after COVID-19. Study in general: SARS-CoV-2 PCR on nasal swabs had been positive for the convalescent patients; some ten were mild and one was severe. For each participant, vaccination comprised two doses of either the BNT162b2 or the mRNA-1273 vaccine. Post-COVID draws followed diagnosis by a median around 92 days (range 35 to 161).

The CDR3 spans 13 residues. V gave up 4 bases and J gave up 7 bases; unmatched junction bases: 8. The V gene's germline CDR1 is SQVTM and CDR2 ANQGSEA. Specified treatment: approximately 10-day PBMC culture with coronavirus spike peptide pools or control peptides (ViraFEST assay). At the Johns Hopkins FTIC core, DNA taken from cultured CD4+ T cells was sequenced by way of the Oncomine TCR Beta short-read assay. Someone extracted genomic DNA from cultured CD4+ T cells. TCRdb fed the PCR reads into MiXCR, producing one record per CDR3 protein. Of more than 9,500 distinct CDR3 sequences listed, roughly 60% are singletons.

Specimen: CD4+ T cells from blood, cultured in vitro. The chain links TRBV29-1 to TRBJ1-2, with 8 bases that match TRBD1. This receptor was taken from a human donor who had recovered from COVID-19. This CDR3 reads CSVGQGQLSGYTF. In DNA form, the CDR3 reads TGCAGCGTTGGACAGGGGCAGTTGAGTGGCTACACCTTC.